This TCR beta chain originates from a study of cytomegalovirus exposure and HLA in healthy donors. In the study overall: HLA-typed donors were the source of approximately 85 million unique TCRs held in an early data release. General observations from the study: Cytomegalovirus status was reportedly diagnosed by the classifier with high specificity and sensitivity. Most sequenced TCRs were rare (though some public TCRs occurred in many donors).

Of note for this clone: What it recognizes is unknown.

Vbeta (60) and Jbeta (13) primers were used in the PCR. Method: immunoSEQ multiplex PCR; TCRdb's copy keeps in-frame clones and lacks some. The table includes 120,000 or so clones, 60% to 80% detected once. Germline V gives CDR1 MNHEY, CDR2 SMNVEV (reference sequence). The CDR3 consists of 16 residues. The J segment lost 4 bases and the V segment lost 6 bases, leaving 11 bases of the junction unmatched. The chain carries TRBV27 and TRBJ1-3, with TRBD1 matching over 8 bases. The source is a man aged 45 to 65 in good health and CMV-seropositive. Sequenced sample: PBMCs. The CDR3 loop is CASSPWTGLAGNTIYF. CDR3 nucleotide sequence: TGTGCCAGCAGCCCCTGGACAGGGTTAGCGGGAAACACCATATATTTT.